This TCR beta chain is from a study of cytomegalovirus exposure and HLA in healthy donors. Looking at the study overall: An earlier analysis found fewer than 140 million unique TCR beta sequences from around 180 million T cells. Study-level results: The study dropped some indistinguishable V segments, TRBV6-2 and TRBV6-3 among them. In a later analysis, a missense DCLRE1C variant was linked to TCR beta V- and J-gene trimming.

Use of 60 Vbeta and 13 Jbeta primers characterized the PCR. Sequencing used immunoSEQ multiplex PCR; TCRdb keeps in-frame clones, though not all of them. The repertoire has around 200,000 clones, more than 85% of them found once; the top ten carry 1%. This CDR3 is 12 amino acids long. Trimming took 9 bases from V and 8 from J; bases not matched to a gene: 7. In germline, CDR1 is ENHRY, CDR2 SYGVKD. Healthy bone marrow donors made up the donors. A remark on this clone: Its antigen is not identified.

The chain employs TRBV10-3 and TRBJ2-1; 7 bases align to TRBD2. Material for sequencing was PBMCs. The clonotype comes from a woman in her late teens or twenties in good health and CMV-seronegative. In DNA, the CDR3 is TGTGCCATTTCGCGGGGGAGCTATGAGCAGTTCTTC. This translates into CAISRGSYEQFF.